This T cell receptor beta chain was obtained from a study of neurological immune-mediated disorders. Findings and limits, study-wide: The absence of shared CDR3 amino acid sequences among expanded clones across subjects suggests private repertoires in all groups. Healthy controls had more TCR clonal expansion than multiple sclerosis, which showed the least, whereas HTLV-1-associated myelopathy showed the most.

The cDNA was generated through 5'RACE incorporating 10-nucleotide random UMIs. The output of every sequencing run, over 190 million TCR-beta sequences, came from 15-18 subjects. TCRdb used MiXCR to reprocess the 5' RACE reads, holding one entry per CDR3 protein. The table lists about 60,000 distinct CDR3 sequences, 3.5% to 4.5% of them singletons. This clonotype was seen many times. The antigen remains unidentified. Germline lookup yields CDR1 LGHNA and CDR2 YSLEER. J was trimmed by 2 bases and V by 0 bases; bases with no gene match: 10. This CDR3 is built from 17 residues. V usage is TRBV4-3 and J usage is TRBJ2-7; 7 bases align to TRBD2. This TCR derives from a woman aged 45-65 years with multiple sclerosis. Sequenced input: PBMCs. The CDR3 region has the DNA TGCGCCAGCAGCCAAGATTGGTCTAGCGGATACGCCTACGAGCAGTACTTC. As protein: CASSQDWSSGYAYEQYF.